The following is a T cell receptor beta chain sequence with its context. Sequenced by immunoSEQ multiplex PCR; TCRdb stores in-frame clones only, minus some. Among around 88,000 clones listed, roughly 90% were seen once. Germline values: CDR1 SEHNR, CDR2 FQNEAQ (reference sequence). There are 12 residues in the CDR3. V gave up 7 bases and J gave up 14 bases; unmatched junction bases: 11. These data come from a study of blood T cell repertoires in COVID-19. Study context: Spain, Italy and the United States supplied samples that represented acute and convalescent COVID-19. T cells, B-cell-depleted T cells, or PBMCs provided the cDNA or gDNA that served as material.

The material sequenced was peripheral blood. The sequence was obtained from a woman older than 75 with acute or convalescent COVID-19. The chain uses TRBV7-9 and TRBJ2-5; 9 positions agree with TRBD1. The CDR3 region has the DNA TGTGCCAGCACCGCGTCGGGGGACAGGGAATACTTC. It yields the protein CASTASGDREYF.